These T cell receptor beta chains were read from a single sample in a study of blood T cell repertoires in COVID-19. The protocol was immunoSEQ multiplex PCR, while the TCRdb copy is restricted to in-frame clones and leaves out a portion. Of 85,000 to 120,000 clones listed, around 73% were seen once; the top ten hold over 7.5%. The specimen sequenced was peripheral blood. These receptors were taken from a man aged 55-75 years with active or convalescent COVID-19. CDR3s include the opening cysteine and the closing phenylalanine or tryptophan. Fields, in order: J gene, D gene, V gene, clone size, CDR3 DNA, CDR3 protein. D genes are given only for firm matches. Clone size, where shown, is once, few, many, or a class for clones that have expanded.

j_gene: TRBJ2-3; d_gene: TRBD2; v_gene: TRBV5-5; abundance: NA; CDR3nt: TGTGCCAGCAGCTTGGCCGGGACTAGGGGCACAGATACGCAGTATTTT; CDR3aa: CASSLAGTRGTDTQYF
j_gene: TRBJ2-1; d_gene: NA; v_gene: TRBV7-2; abundance: NA; CDR3nt: TGTGCCAGCGGGTCGGTGGGCCCCTACAATGAGCAGTTCTTC; CDR3aa: CASGSVGPYNEQFF
j_gene: TRBJ2-2; d_gene: TRBD2; v_gene: TRBV7-8; abundance: NA; CDR3nt: TGTGCCAGCAGCCTACACGGGACTAGCGGGACCGTTAACACCGGGGAGCTGTTTTTT; CDR3aa: CASSLHGTSGTVNTGELFF
j_gene: TRBJ2-4; d_gene: NA; v_gene: TRBV5-4; abundance: NA; CDR3nt: TGTGCCAGCAGCTCCCGGTCAAACATTCAGTACTTC; CDR3aa: CASSSRSNIQYF
j_gene: TRBJ2-7; d_gene: TRBD1; v_gene: TRBV19; abundance: few; CDR3nt: TGTGCCAGTGGACAGGGGGACGAGCAGTACTTC; CDR3aa: CASGQGDEQYF
j_gene: TRBJ1-2; d_gene: TRBD1; v_gene: TRBV3-1/TRBV3-2; abundance: NA; CDR3nt: TGTGCCAGCAGCCGCGGACAGGACGGCTATGGCTACACCTTC; CDR3aa: CASSRGQDGYGYTF
j_gene: TRBJ2-2; d_gene: NA; v_gene: TRBV6-5; abundance: NA; CDR3nt: TGTGCCAGCAGTCCCTGGGGGGACAACACCGGGGAGCTGTTTTTT; CDR3aa: CASSPWGDNTGELFF
j_gene: TRBJ2-3; d_gene: TRBD2; v_gene: TRBV4-1; abundance: NA; CDR3nt: TGCGCCAGCAGCCAAGATCTTGAGGGGAGGGCGCAGTATTTT; CDR3aa: CASSQDLEGRAQYF
j_gene: TRBJ2-3; d_gene: TRBD2; v_gene: TRBV12-5; abundance: once; CDR3nt: TGTGCTAGTGGTTTTCATTATGTGTGGGGCACTAGCGGGAGGGCGGGCGACACAGATACGCAGTATTTT; CDR3aa: CASGFHYVWGTSGRAGDTDTQYF
j_gene: TRBJ1-1; d_gene: NA; v_gene: TRBV5-8; abundance: NA; CDR3nt: TGTGCCAGCAGCTTGAATGCCAGGAACACTGAAGCTTTCTTT; CDR3aa: CASSLNARNTEAFF
j_gene: TRBJ1-6; d_gene: NA; v_gene: TRBV12-3/TRBV12-4; abundance: NA; CDR3nt: TGTGCCAGCAGTTTTTCCGTTCCGCCCCTCCACTTT; CDR3aa: CASSFSVPPLHF
j_gene: TRBJ2-3; d_gene: TRBD2; v_gene: TRBV27; abundance: NA; CDR3nt: TGTGCCAGCAGTTTACATGCGGGAGTCCCAGATACGCAGTATTTT; CDR3aa: CASSLHAGVPDTQYF
j_gene: TRBJ1-1; d_gene: NA; v_gene: TRBV11-3; abundance: NA; CDR3nt: TGTGCCAGCAGGATATCAGGTGGTGGGCTGGGCACTGAAGCTTTCTTT; CDR3aa: CASRISGGGLGTEAFF
j_gene: TRBJ2-2; d_gene: NA; v_gene: TRBV9; abundance: NA; CDR3nt: TGTGCCAGCAGCGTAGGAGGCAGTAACACCGGGGAGCTGTTTTTT; CDR3aa: CASSVGGSNTGELFF
j_gene: TRBJ2-3; d_gene: TRBD2; v_gene: TRBV3-1/TRBV3-2; abundance: NA; CDR3nt: TGTGCCAGCAGCCAGCCCCTAGCGGGAGAGAGTAGGGGGGGGTCAGATACGCAGTATTTT; CDR3aa: CASSQPLAGESRGGSDTQYF
j_gene: TRBJ2-1; d_gene: TRBD2; v_gene: TRBV6-5; abundance: many; CDR3nt: TGTGCCAGCACCGGCGCGGGAGGAGTCCACAATGAGCAGTTCTTC; CDR3aa: CASTGAGGVHNEQFF
j_gene: TRBJ2-4; d_gene: TRBD2; v_gene: TRBV3-1/TRBV3-2; abundance: NA; CDR3nt: TGTGCCAGCAGCCAGACTCACGGGGGGAGCAAAAACATTCAGTACTTC; CDR3aa: CASSQTHGGSKNIQYF
j_gene: TRBJ2-1; d_gene: NA; v_gene: TRBV11-2; abundance: NA; CDR3nt: TGTGCCAGCAGCTACTATGAGCCACCTGAGCAGTTCTTC; CDR3aa: CASSYYEPPEQFF
j_gene: TRBJ2-2; d_gene: TRBD1; v_gene: TRBV19; abundance: NA; CDR3nt: TGTGCCATACGGACAGGGTCTAACACCGGGGAGCTGTTTTTT; CDR3aa: CAIRTGSNTGELFF
j_gene: TRBJ1-4; d_gene: TRBD1; v_gene: TRBV4-1; abundance: NA; CDR3nt: TGCGCCAGCAGCCAGCCGGGAGGGGGCTCTGAAAAACTGTTTTTT; CDR3aa: CASSQPGGGSEKLFF
j_gene: TRBJ2-1; d_gene: TRBD2; v_gene: TRBV27; abundance: NA; CDR3nt: TGTGCCAGCAGGACTAGCGGGAGGGCCTTGTCCTACAATGAGCAGTTCTTC; CDR3aa: CASRTSGRALSYNEQFF
j_gene: TRBJ2-3; d_gene: NA; v_gene: TRBV6-5; abundance: NA; CDR3nt: TGTGCCAGCAGTTACGGTCGAGGGTACACAGATACGCAGTATTTT; CDR3aa: CASSYGRGYTDTQYF
j_gene: TRBJ1-2; d_gene: NA; v_gene: TRBV6-5; abundance: NA; CDR3nt: TGTGCCAGCAAGCCGGGTACTACTAACTATGGCTACACCTTC; CDR3aa: CASKPGTTNYGYTF
j_gene: TRBJ2-5; d_gene: TRBD2; v_gene: TRBV24-1; abundance: NA; CDR3nt: TGTGCCACCAGTGACCCGACTAGCGGGGACCAAGAGACCCAGTACTTC; CDR3aa: CATSDPTSGDQETQYF
j_gene: TRBJ2-7; d_gene: NA; v_gene: TRBV27; abundance: NA; CDR3nt: TGTGCCAGCAGTTGGCGGGGGCCGGGCCCCTACGAGCAGTACTTC; CDR3aa: CASSWRGPGPYEQYF
j_gene: TRBJ2-2; d_gene: NA; v_gene: TRBV9; abundance: NA; CDR3nt: TGTGCCAGCAGCGGCCCCAGGGGTATGGGGAACACCGGGGAGCTGTTTTTT; CDR3aa: CASSGPRGMGNTGELFF
j_gene: TRBJ2-1; d_gene: NA; v_gene: TRBV7-9; abundance: NA; CDR3nt: TGTGCCAGCAGCTTCCTTATGACTAGTCATAATGAGCAGTTCTTC; CDR3aa: CASSFLMTSHNEQFF
j_gene: TRBJ2-2; d_gene: TRBD2; v_gene: TRBV6-5; abundance: NA; CDR3nt: TGTGCCAGCAGTTACGTTAGCGGGAGTAACACCGGGGAGCTGTTTTTT; CDR3aa: CASSYVSGSNTGELFF
j_gene: TRBJ1-1; d_gene: NA; v_gene: TRBV28; abundance: NA; CDR3nt: TGTGCCAGCAGTTTAAACAGAAGGGGAGCTTTCTTT; CDR3aa: CASSLNRRGAFF